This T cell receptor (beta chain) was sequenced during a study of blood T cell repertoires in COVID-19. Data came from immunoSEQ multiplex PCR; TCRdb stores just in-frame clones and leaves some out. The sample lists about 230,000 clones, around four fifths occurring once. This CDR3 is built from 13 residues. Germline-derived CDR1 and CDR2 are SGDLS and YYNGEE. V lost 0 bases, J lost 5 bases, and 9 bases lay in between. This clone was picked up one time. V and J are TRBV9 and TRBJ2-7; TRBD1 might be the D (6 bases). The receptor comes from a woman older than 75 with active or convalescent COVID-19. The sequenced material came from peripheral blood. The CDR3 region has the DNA TGTGCCAGCAGCGTAGACAGGGCTGACGAGCAGTACTTC. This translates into CASSVDRADEQYF.